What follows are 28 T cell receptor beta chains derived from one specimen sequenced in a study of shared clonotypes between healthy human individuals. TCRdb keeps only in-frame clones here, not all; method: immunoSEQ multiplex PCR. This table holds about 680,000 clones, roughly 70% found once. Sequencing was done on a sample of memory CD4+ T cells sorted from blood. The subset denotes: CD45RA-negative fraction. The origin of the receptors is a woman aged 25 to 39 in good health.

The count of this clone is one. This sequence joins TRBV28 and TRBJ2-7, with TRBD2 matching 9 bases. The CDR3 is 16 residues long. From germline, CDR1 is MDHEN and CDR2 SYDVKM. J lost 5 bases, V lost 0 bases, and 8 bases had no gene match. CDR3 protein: CASSLWLAGIPHEQYF. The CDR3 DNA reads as TGTGCCAGCAGTTTATGGCTAGCGGGGATCCCCCACGAGCAGTACTTC.

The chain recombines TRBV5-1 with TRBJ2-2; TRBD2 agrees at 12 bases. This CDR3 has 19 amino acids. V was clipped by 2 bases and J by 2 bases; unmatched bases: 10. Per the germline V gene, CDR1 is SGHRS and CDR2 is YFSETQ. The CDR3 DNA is TGCGCCAGCAGCTTTGCGCGTCCTAGCGGGAGGGCAAACACCGGGGAGCTGTTTTTT. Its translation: CASSFARPSGRANTGELFF.

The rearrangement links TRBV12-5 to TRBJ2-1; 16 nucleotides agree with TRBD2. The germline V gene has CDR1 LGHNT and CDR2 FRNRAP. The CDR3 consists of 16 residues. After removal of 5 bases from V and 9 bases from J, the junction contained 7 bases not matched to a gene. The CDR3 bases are TGTGCTAGTGGTAAAGGGACTAGCGGGAGGGCCATTGAGCAGTTCTTC. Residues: CASGKGTSGRAIEQFF.

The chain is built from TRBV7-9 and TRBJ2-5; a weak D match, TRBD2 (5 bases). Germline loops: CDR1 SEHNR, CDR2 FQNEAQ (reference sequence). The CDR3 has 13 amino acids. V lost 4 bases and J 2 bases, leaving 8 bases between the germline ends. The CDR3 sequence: CASSWTRQETQYF. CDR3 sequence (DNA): TGTGCCAGCAGCTGGACTCGTCAAGAGACCCAGTACTTC. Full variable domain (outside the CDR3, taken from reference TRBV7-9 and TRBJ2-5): DTGVSQNPRHKITKRGQNVTFRCDPISEHNRLYWYRQTLGQGPEFLTYFQNEAQLEKSRLLSDRFSAERPKGSFSTLEIQRTEQGDSAMYLCASSWTRQETQYFGPGTRLLVL.

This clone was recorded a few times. The CDR3 nucleotides read TGTGCCAGCGGCGAACCGGGAGGTATCCATGAGCAGTTCTTC. Its protein is CASGEPGGIHEQFF. The J gene is TRBJ2-1, the V gene TRBV7-3; 7 positions match TRBD2. This CDR3 has 14 amino acids. With 8 bases clipped from V and 8 bases from J, the junction kept 12 bases outside the gene matches. Per the germline V gene, CDR1 is SGHTA and CDR2 is FQGTGA.

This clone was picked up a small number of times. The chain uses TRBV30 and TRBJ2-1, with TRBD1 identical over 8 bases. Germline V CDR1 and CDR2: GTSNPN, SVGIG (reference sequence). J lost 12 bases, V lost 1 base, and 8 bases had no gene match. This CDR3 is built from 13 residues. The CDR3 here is CAWSANEGTGQFF. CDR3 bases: TGTGCCTGGAGTGCAAACGAGGGGACAGGGCAGTTCTTC. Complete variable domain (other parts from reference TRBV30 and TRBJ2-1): SQTIHQWPATLVQPVGSPLSLECTVEGTSNPNLYWYRQAAGRGLQLLFYSVGIGQISSEVPQNLSASRPQDRQFILSSKKLLLSDSGFYLCAWSANEGTGQFFGPGTRLTVL.

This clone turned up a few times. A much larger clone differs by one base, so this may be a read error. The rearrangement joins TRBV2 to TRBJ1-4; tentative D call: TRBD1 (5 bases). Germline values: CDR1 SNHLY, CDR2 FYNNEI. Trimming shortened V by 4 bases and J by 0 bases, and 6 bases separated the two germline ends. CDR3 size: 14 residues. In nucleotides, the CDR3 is TGTGCCAGCAGTGGACAGACAACTAATGAAAAACTGTTTTTT. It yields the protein CASSGQTTNEKLFF.

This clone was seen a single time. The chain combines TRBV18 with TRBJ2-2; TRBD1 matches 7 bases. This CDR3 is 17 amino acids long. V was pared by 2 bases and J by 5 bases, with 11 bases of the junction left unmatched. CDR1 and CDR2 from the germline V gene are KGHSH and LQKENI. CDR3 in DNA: TGTGCCAGCTCACCAATTCCGGACAGGCCGCGGACCGGGGAGCTGTTTTTT. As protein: CASSPIPDRPRTGELFF.

The CDR3 sequence: CASRPLGRNGELFF. In DNA form, the CDR3 reads TGTGCCAGCAGGCCTCTGGGGCGGAACGGGGAGCTGTTTTTT. The V call is TRBV27, the J call TRBJ2-2; possibly TRBD1 for D (5 bases). CDR3 length: 14 amino acids. Trimming removed 6 bases at V and 7 bases at J, with 15 bases between. Germline V lookup: CDR1 MNHEY, CDR2 SMNVEV (reference sequence).

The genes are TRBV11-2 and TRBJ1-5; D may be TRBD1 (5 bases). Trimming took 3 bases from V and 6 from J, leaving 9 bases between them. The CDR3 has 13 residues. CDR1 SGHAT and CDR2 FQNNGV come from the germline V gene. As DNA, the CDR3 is TGTGCCAGCAGCTTCCAGGGAGCTCAGCCCCAGCATTTT. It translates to CASSFQGAQPQHF.

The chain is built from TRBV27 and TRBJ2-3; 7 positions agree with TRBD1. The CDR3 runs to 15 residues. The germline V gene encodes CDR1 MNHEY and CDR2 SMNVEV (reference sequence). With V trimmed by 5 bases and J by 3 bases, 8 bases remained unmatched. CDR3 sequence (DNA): TGTGCCAGCAGTACATCAGGGGGTCGGACAGATACGCAGTATTTT. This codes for CASSTSGGRTDTQYF.

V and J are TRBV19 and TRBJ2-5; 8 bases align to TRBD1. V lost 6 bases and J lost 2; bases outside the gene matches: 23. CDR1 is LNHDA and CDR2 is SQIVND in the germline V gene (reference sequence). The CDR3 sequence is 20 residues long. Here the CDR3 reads CASSPQPHRTGKLEQETQYF. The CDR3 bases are TGTGCCAGTAGCCCCCAACCCCATCGGACAGGGAAGCTGGAACAAGAGACCCAGTACTTC.

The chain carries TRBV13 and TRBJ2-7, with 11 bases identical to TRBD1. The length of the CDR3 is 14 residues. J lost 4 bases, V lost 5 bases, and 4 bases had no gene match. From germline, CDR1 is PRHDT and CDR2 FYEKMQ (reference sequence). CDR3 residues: CASSRTGGRYEQYF. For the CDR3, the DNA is TGTGCCAGCAGCCGGACAGGGGGCAGGTACGAGCAGTACTTC.

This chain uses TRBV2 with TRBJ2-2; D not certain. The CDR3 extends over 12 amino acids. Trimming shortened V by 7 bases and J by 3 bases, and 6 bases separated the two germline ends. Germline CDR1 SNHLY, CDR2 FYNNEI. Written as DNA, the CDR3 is TGTGCCAGCACTATGGACACCGGGGAGCTGTTTTTT. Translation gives CASTMDTGELFF. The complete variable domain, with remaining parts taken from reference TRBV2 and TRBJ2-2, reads EPEVTQTPSHQVTQMGQEVILRCVPISNHLYFYWYRQILGQKVEFLVSFYNNEISEKSEIFDDQFSVERPDGSNFTLKIRSTKLEDSAMYFCASTMDTGELFFGEGSRLTVL.

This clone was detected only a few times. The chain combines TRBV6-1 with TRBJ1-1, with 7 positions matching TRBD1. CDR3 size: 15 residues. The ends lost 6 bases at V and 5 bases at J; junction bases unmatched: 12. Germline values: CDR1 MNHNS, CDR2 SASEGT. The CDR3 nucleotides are TGTGCCAGCAGCCCCTTCCAGGGGGTACGGACTGAAGCTTTCTTT. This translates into CASSPFQGVRTEAFF.

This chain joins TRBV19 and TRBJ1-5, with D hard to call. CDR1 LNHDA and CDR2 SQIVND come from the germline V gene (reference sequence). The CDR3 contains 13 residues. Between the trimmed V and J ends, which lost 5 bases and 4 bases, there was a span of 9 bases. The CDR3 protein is CASSVYGNQPQHF. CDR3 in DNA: TGTGCCAGTAGTGTATACGGTAATCAGCCCCAGCATTTT.

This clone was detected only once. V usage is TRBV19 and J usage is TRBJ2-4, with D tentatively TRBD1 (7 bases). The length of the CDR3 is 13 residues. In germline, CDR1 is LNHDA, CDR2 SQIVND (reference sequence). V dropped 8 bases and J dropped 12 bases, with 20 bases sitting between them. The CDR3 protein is CASGDAGQTGQYF. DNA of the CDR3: TGTGCCAGTGGAGATGCGGGACAGACGGGTCAGTACTTC.

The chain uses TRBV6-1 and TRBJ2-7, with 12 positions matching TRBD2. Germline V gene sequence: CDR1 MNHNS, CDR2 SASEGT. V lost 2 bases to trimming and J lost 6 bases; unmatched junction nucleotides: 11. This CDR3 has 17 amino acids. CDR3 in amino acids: CASSEKGLAGYSGEQYF. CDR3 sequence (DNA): TGTGCCAGCAGTGAAAAAGGACTAGCGGGATACTCGGGCGAGCAGTACTTC.

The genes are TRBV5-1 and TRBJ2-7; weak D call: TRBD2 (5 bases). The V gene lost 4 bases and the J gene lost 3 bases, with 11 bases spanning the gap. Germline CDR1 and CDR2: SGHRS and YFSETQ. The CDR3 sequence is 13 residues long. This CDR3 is CASSPAEGYEQYF. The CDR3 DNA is TGCGCCAGCAGCCCGGCAGAGGGCTACGAGCAGTACTTC.

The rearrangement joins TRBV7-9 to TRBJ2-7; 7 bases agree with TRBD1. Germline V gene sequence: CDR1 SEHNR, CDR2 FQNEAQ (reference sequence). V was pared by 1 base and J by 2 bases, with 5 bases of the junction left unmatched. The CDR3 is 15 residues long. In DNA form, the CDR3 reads TGTGCCAGCAGCTTAGTACAGGGGCGCGCCTACGAGCAGTACTTC. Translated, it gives CASSLVQGRAYEQYF.

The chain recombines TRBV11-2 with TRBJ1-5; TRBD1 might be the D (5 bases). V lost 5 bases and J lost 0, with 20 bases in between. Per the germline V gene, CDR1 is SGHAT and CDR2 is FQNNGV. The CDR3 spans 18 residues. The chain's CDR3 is CASSRSPGSLTSNQPQHF. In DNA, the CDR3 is TGTGCCAGCAGCCGATCTCCAGGGAGTTTGACTAGCAATCAGCCCCAGCATTTT.

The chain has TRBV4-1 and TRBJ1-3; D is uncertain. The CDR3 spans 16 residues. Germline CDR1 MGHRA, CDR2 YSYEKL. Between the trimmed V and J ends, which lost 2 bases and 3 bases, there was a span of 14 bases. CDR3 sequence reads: CASSQSPEAYGNTIYF. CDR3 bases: TGCGCCAGCAGCCAATCTCCAGAAGCCTATGGAAACACCATATATTTT.

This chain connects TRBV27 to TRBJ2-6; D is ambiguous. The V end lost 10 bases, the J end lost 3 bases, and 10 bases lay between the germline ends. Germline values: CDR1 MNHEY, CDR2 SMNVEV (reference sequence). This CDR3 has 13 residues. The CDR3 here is CAIRPVGANVLTF. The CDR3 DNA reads TGTGCCATCCGACCGGTTGGGGCCAACGTCCTGACTTTC.

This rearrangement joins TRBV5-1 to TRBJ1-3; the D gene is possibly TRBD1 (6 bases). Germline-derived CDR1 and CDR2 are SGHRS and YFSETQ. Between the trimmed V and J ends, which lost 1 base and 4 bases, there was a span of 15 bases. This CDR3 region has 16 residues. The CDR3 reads CASSLTQGHHGNTIYF. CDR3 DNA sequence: TGCGCCAGCAGCTTGACGCAGGGACACCACGGAAACACCATATATTTT.

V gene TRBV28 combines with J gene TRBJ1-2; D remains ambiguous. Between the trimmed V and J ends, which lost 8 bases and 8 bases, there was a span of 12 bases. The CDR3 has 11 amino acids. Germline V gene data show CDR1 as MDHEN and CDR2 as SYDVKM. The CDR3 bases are TGTGCCAGCCTAAGAGGGCACGGCTACACCTTC. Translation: CASLRGHGYTF.

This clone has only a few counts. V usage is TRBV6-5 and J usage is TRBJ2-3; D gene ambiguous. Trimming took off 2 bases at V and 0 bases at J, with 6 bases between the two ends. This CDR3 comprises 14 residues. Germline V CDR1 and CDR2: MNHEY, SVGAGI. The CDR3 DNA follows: TGTGCCAGCAGTTACGCCGACAGCACAGATACGCAGTATTTT. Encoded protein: CASSYADSTDTQYF.

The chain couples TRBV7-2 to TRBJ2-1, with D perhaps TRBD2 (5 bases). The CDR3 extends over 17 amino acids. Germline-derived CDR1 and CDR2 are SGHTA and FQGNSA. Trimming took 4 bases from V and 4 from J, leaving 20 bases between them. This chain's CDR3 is CASSSPLGSGRYNEQFF. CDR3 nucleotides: TGTGCCAGCAGCTCCCCCCTTGGGAGCGGACGTTACAATGAGCAGTTCTTC.

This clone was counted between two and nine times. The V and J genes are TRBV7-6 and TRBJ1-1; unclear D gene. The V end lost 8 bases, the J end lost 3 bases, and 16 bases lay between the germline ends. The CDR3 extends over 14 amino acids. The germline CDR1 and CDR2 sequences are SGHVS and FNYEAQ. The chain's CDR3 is CASSMSGRDTEAFF. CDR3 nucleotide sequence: TGTGCCAGCTCGATGTCAGGAAGAGACACTGAAGCTTTCTTT.